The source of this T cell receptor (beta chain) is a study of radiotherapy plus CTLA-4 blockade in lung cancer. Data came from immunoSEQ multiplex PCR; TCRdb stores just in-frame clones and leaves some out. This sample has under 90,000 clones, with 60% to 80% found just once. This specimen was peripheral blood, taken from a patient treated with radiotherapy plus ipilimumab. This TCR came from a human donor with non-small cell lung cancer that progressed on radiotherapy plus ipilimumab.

CDR3 in amino acids: CASRPQVAEQYF. The DNA for the CDR3 is TGTGCCAGCAGACCCCAGGTAGCCGAGCAGTACTTC. This chain joins TRBV6-4 and TRBJ2-7, with D hard to call. CDR3 length equals 12 residues. Germline-derived CDR1 and CDR2 are MRHNA and SNTAGT. The V gene lost 6 bases and the J gene lost 6 bases, with 12 bases spanning the gap.